These 26 T cell receptor beta chains were sequenced from one sample in a study of regulatory and conventional T cells in RAG deficiency. Profiled with immunoSEQ multiplex PCR; TCRdb holds only in-frame clones, not every one. Counted here are thousands of clones, around 81% occurring once; the ten biggest clones make up over 30%. These data are also associated with another study on regulatory T cells. In that study: Primers: 52 TRBV forward and 13 TRBJ reverse.

Material: CD8+ T cells sorted from blood. The receptors here all came from a human donor in good health.

The chain combines TRBV7-6 with TRBJ1-1; no definite D call. V was cut by 0 bases and J by 4 bases, with 9 bases left in between. This CDR3 comprises 14 residues. The germline V gene encodes CDR1 SGHVS and CDR2 FNYEAQ. Here the CDR3 DNA reads TGTGCCAGCAGCTTAGCCTATCCAGCCACTGAAGCTTTCTTT. It yields the protein CASSLAYPATEAFF.

The rearrangement uses TRBV4-2 and TRBJ2-7, with 12 bases that match TRBD2. Trimming took 3 bases from V and 0 from J; bases not matched to a gene: 3. This CDR3 has 16 amino acids. Germline-derived CDR1 and CDR2 are LGHNA and YNFKEQ. This CDR3 is CASSHRTSGDSYEQYF. CDR3 sequence (DNA): TGTGCCAGCAGCCATAGGACTAGCGGGGACTCCTACGAGCAGTACTTC.

The rearrangement links TRBV7-9 to TRBJ2-1; TRBD2 is a possible D gene (6 bases). CDR1 is SEHNR and CDR2 is FQNEAQ in the germline V gene (reference sequence). The CDR3 has 15 amino acids. V lost 5 bases, J lost 6 bases, and 17 bases lay in between. CDR3 in DNA: TGTGCCAGCAGCAACGCGGGATCGCAGCCCAATGAGCAGTTCTTC. Encoded protein: CASSNAGSQPNEQFF.

This clone was detected only a few times. The V gene is TRBV7-9, the J gene TRBJ1-4; D gene ambiguous. The germline gives CDR1 SEHNR, CDR2 FQNEAQ (reference sequence). This CDR3 is built from 14 residues. V was cut by 5 bases and J by 4 bases, with 11 bases left in between. The CDR3 DNA sequence: TGTGCCAGCAGCGAAGTATATGGTAATGAAAAACTGTTTTTT. Protein sequence: CASSEVYGNEKLFF. The full variable domain, completed using reference TRBV7-9 and TRBJ1-4, is DTGVSQNPRHKITKRGQNVTFRCDPISEHNRLYWYRQTLGQGPEFLTYFQNEAQLEKSRLLSDRFSAERPKGSFSTLEIQRTEQGDSAMYLCASSEVYGNEKLFFGSGTQLSVL.

This clone was seen once. J is TRBJ2-3 and V is TRBV9, with D perhaps matching TRBD1 or TRBD2 (6 bases each). The CDR3 loop spans 18 amino acids. From germline, CDR1 is SGDLS and CDR2 YYNGEE. Trimming cost V 4 bases and J 4 bases, with 25 bases left between them. This chain's CDR3 is CASSFQGGPGGRSDTQYF. DNA for the CDR3: TGTGCCAGCAGCTTTCAGGGTGGCCCTGGGGGGCGATCAGATACGCAGTATTTT.

This clone was seen only once. This sequence joins TRBV4-1 and TRBJ2-7; D may be TRBD1 or TRBD2 (5 bases each). Germline V gives CDR1 MGHRA, CDR2 YSYEKL. CDR3 size: 13 residues. Between the trimmed V and J ends, which lost 4 bases and 0 bases, there was a span of 7 bases. CDR3 residues: CASSPGPSYEQYF. The CDR3, as DNA: TGCGCCAGCAGCCCGGGGCCCTCCTACGAGCAGTACTTC.

This rearrangement joins TRBV7-9 to TRBJ2-1; TRBD1 matches 11 bases. Germline loops: CDR1 SEHNR, CDR2 FQNEAQ (reference sequence). This CDR3 region has 17 residues. The ends lost 5 bases at V and 8 bases at J; junction bases unmatched: 14. The chain's CDR3 is CASSLTSGTGGIDEQFF. The CDR3 DNA reads TGTGCCAGCAGCCTTACCTCCGGGACAGGGGGTATCGATGAGCAGTTCTTC.

The rearrangement uses TRBV4-1 and TRBJ2-5; D is possibly TRBD2 (5 bases). The J call may not be correct, given that the DNA end is closer to TRBJ2-7. Germline lookup yields CDR1 MGHRA and CDR2 YSYEKL. There are 14 residues in the CDR3. CDR3 bases: TGCGCCAGCGCTTCCGGGATTGCGACCTACGAGCAGTACTTC. Amino acids: CASASGIATYEQYF.

The rearrangement links TRBV7-7 to TRBJ1-1, with 7 positions matching TRBD1. J lost 2 bases, V lost 5 bases, and 8 bases had no gene match. The CDR3 length is 15 residues. Germline values: CDR1 SSHAT, CDR2 FNYEAQ (reference sequence). Written as DNA, the CDR3 is TGTGCCAGCAGCAGAGTAGACAGGGAAAACACTGAAGCTTTCTTT. This encodes CASSRVDRENTEAFF.

The chain links TRBV11-2 to TRBJ2-3; D is perhaps TRBD1 (7 bases). Germline-derived CDR1 and CDR2 are SGHAT and FQNNGV. The CDR3 loop spans 17 amino acids. V lost 5 bases and J lost 1, with 19 bases in between. The CDR3 spells CASSKPRLGTGTDTQYF. The CDR3 region has the DNA TGTGCCAGCAGCAAACCGCGACTAGGGACAGGCACAGATACGCAGTATTTT.

This chain connects TRBV7-8 to TRBJ1-5; 9 positions agree with TRBD1. This CDR3 comprises 14 residues. J lost 5 bases, V lost 5 bases, and 4 bases had no gene match. The V gene's germline CDR1 is SGHVS and CDR2 FQNEAQ. The DNA for the CDR3 is TGTGCCAGCAGCAACCGGGACAGGGATCAGCCCCAGCATTTT. Protein product: CASSNRDRDQPQHF.

This clone was detected once. V gene TRBV10-2 combines with J gene TRBJ2-1; D unresolved. V lost 2 bases to trimming and J lost 6 bases, with 11 bases between them. Germline loops: CDR1 WSHSY, CDR2 SAAADI. The CDR3 has 14 amino acids. CDR3 DNA sequence: TGCGCCAGCAGTGAGAGTCGCGTCGGCAATGAGCAGTTCTTC. This gives the protein CASSESRVGNEQFF.

The chain joins TRBV19 to TRBJ1-5, with D possibly TRBD1 on 6 matching bases. V was clipped by 7 bases and J by 3 bases, with 10 bases between them. Germline V lookup: CDR1 LNHDA, CDR2 SQIVND (reference sequence). The CDR3 runs 13 residues. CDR3 sequence (DNA): TGTGCCAGTAAACAGGGCCACAATCAGCCCCAGCATTTT. It is translated as CASKQGHNQPQHF.

V usage is TRBV6-6 and J usage is TRBJ2-6, with 7 bases identical to TRBD1. J was trimmed by 2 bases and V by 8 bases; bases with no gene match: 6. CDR3 length: 15 amino acids. Per the germline V gene, CDR1 is MNHNY and CDR2 is SVGAGI (reference sequence). CDR3 coding DNA: TGTGCCAGCGACAAAACAGGGGCTGGGGCCAACGTCCTGACTTTC. Protein sequence: CASDKTGAGANVLTF.

This chain uses TRBV30 with TRBJ1-5, with D perhaps matching TRBD1 (6 bases). The V gene's germline CDR1 is GTSNPN and CDR2 SVGIG (reference sequence). The CDR3 is 14 residues long. V gave up 1 base and J gave up 4 bases, with 11 bases separating them. The CDR3 loop reads CAWSGTAINQPQHF. CDR3 nucleotide sequence: TGTGCCTGGAGTGGGACAGCCATTAATCAGCCCCAGCATTTT.

The V gene is TRBV27, the J gene TRBJ1-2, with TRBD1 as a possible D gene (6 bases). Germline-derived CDR1 and CDR2 are MNHEY and SMNVEV (reference sequence). With 2 bases removed from V and 3 bases from J, the gap between germline ends came to 19 bases. The CDR3 length is 17 residues. The CDR3 nucleotides are TGTGCCAGCAGTTTAACATATGCCGGGACAACGGACTATGGCTACACCTTC. Protein: CASSLTYAGTTDYGYTF.

CDR3 in amino acids: CASSSRTGDPNQPQHF. In nucleotides, the CDR3 is TGTGCCAGCAGCTCCCGGACAGGGGATCCGAATCAGCCCCAGCATTTT. J is TRBJ1-5 and V is TRBV13, with 9 bases aligning to TRBD1. CDR1 PRHDT and CDR2 FYEKMQ come from the germline V gene (reference sequence). J was trimmed by 4 bases and V by 4 bases; bases with no gene match: 8. This CDR3 has 16 residues.

This CDR3 reads CASKLRPYGYTF. As DNA, the CDR3 is TGTGCCAGCAAGCTCCGCCCCTATGGCTACACCTTC. V and J are TRBV2 and TRBJ1-2, with D uncertain. The CDR3 runs 12 residues. Germline V CDR1 and CDR2: SNHLY, FYNNEI. V was trimmed by 7 bases and J by 4 bases, leaving 10 bases between them.

In this sample, this clone turned up once. The gene calls are TRBV13 and TRBJ1-3; D ambiguous. Germline CDR1 reads PRHDT; CDR2 reads FYEKMQ (reference sequence). Trimming pared 5 bases from V and 0 bases from J, leaving 17 bases between. This CDR3 is 17 amino acids long. The CDR3: CASSRAAQTTSGNTIYF. The CDR3 DNA sequence: TGTGCCAGCAGCCGTGCGGCTCAGACGACCTCTGGAAACACCATATATTTT.

This clone was picked up a small number of times. This sequence joins TRBV7-2 and TRBJ1-6; 7 bases are a match to TRBD1. Germline values: CDR1 SGHTA, CDR2 FQGNSA. This CDR3 contains 17 residues. The V and J ends lost 4 bases and 9 bases, in that order; junction bases with no gene match: 15. CDR3 in DNA: TGTGCCAGCAGCTCCCACGACCTACAGGGGCCCTCTTCACCCCTCCACTTT. The encoded protein is CASSSHDLQGPSSPLHF.

V gene TRBV7-2 combines with J gene TRBJ2-3, with 7 bases aligning to TRBD2. This CDR3 is built from 14 residues. J was trimmed by 2 bases and V by 5 bases; bases with no gene match: 4. Looked up from germline, CDR1 is SGHTA and CDR2 is FQGNSA. CDR3 protein: CASSRSGITDTQYF. Written as DNA, the CDR3 is TGTGCCAGCAGCCGGAGCGGGATCACAGATACGCAGTATTTT.

The gene calls are TRBV9 and TRBJ1-2; no definite D call. Trimming removed 0 bases at V and 5 bases at J, with 11 bases between. CDR1 is SGDLS, CDR2 YYNGEE, per germline. The CDR3 is 14 amino acids. CDR3 bases: TGTGCCAGCAGCGTAGCTGACACGTCTTATGGCTACACCTTC. Translated: CASSVADTSYGYTF.

By proportion, this clone is medium-sized. V and J are TRBV6-5 and TRBJ2-7; 13 bases are a match to TRBD2. Trimming took 6 bases from V and 5 from J; bases not matched to a gene: 4. There are 14 residues in the CDR3. CDR1 and CDR2 (germline): MNHEY, SVGAGI. CDR3 sequence: CASRTGTSGDEQYF. DNA for the CDR3: TGTGCCAGCAGGACCGGGACTAGCGGGGACGAGCAGTACTTC.

The rearrangement joins TRBV13 to TRBJ1-1, with a tentative D call TRBD1 (6 bases). Trimming left V 8 bases short and J 1 base short, with 17 bases between. Per the germline V gene, CDR1 is PRHDT and CDR2 is FYEKMQ (reference sequence). The CDR3 is made up of 15 amino acids. This chain's CDR3 is CASSGRGHRNTEAFF. The DNA for the CDR3 is TGTGCCAGCTCCGGACGGGGACACCGGAACACTGAAGCTTTCTTT. Filled out from reference TRBV13 and TRBJ1-1, the complete variable domain reads AAGVIQSPRHLIKEKRETATLKCYPIPRHDTVYWYQQGPGQDPQFLISFYEKMQSDKGSIPDRFSAQQFSDYHSELNMSSLELGDSALYFCASSGRGHRNTEAFFGQGTRLTVV.

The chain links TRBV27 to TRBJ2-7; D is possibly TRBD1 (5 bases). Trimming took off 0 bases at V and 6 bases at J, with 15 bases between the two ends. In germline, CDR1 is MNHEY, CDR2 SMNVEV (reference sequence). The CDR3 has 15 residues. This chain's CDR3 is CASSLSSGSGAEQYF. DNA of the CDR3: TGTGCCAGCAGTTTATCGTCAGGGTCTGGCGCCGAGCAGTACTTC.

The rearrangement links TRBV10-2 to TRBJ2-1; 10 nucleotides line up with TRBD2. Per the germline V gene, CDR1 is WSHSY and CDR2 is SAAADI. V was clipped by 7 bases and J by 6 bases; unmatched bases: 12. The CDR3 consists of 16 residues. The CDR3 nucleotides read TGCGCCAGCAAGGGACTTAGCGGGAGGCTTGGCAATGAGCAGTTCTTC. Its translation is CASKGLSGRLGNEQFF.